The 29 T cell receptor beta chains below were found in one sample sequenced in a study of T cell changes during pregnancy in multiple sclerosis. Assay used: immunoSEQ multiplex PCR; TCRdb lists only in-frame clones, some missing. The profile shows roughly 89,000 clones, 85% to 95% of them singletons. This material consisted of peripheral blood, taken in the third trimester of pregnancy. The receptors derive from a female donor with multiple sclerosis, enrolled in a pregnancy study.

The CDR3 DNA is TGTGCCAGCAGCTTGGACGGCCAGGGGGCCTCCTACAATGAGCAGTTCTTC. This translates into CASSLDGQGASYNEQFF. The V gene is TRBV5-8, the J gene TRBJ2-1; TRBD1 aligns across 8 bases. This CDR3 region has 17 residues. Germline CDR1 SGHTS, CDR2 YDEGEE. J gave up 0 bases and V 0 bases, and 5 bases lay outside the gene matches.

The V and J genes are TRBV7-9 and TRBJ2-3, with D perhaps matching TRBD2 (5 bases). Trimming stripped 5 bases from V and 3 bases from J, with 6 bases between. The germline V gene has CDR1 SEHNR and CDR2 FQNEAQ (reference sequence). This CDR3 has 12 amino acids. This chain's CDR3 is CASSRTTDTQYF. CDR3 coding DNA: TGTGCCAGCAGCCGGACTACAGATACGCAGTATTTT.

This clone was seen only a few times. The chain uses TRBV9 and TRBJ2-1, with D unclear. CDR1 is SGDLS and CDR2 is YYNGEE in the germline V gene. The CDR3 is 13 residues long. V was clipped by 7 bases and J by 4 bases, with 12 bases between them. CDR3 DNA: TGTGCCAGCGGCTCACCGCCTTACAATGAGCAGTTCTTC. Translated, it gives CASGSPPYNEQFF.

The chain carries TRBV27 and TRBJ1-2; 11 bases line up with TRBD1. V trimming: 7 bases; J trimming: 7 bases; junction bases outside the gene matches: 2. The CDR3 totals 12 residues. Germline V gene lookup returns CDR1 MNHEY and CDR2 SMNVEV (reference sequence). The CDR3, as DNA: TGTGCCAGCACTGGGACAGGGGGTGGCTACACCTTC. This encodes CASTGTGGGYTF.

V usage is TRBV5-4 and J usage is TRBJ1-5; D perhaps matches TRBD1 (5 bases). This CDR3 has 15 residues. Germline V lookup: CDR1 SGHNT, CDR2 YYREEE (reference sequence). V was cut by 4 bases and J by 5 bases, with 16 bases left in between. The CDR3, as DNA: TGTGCCAGCAGCCCCGGGGGGGGTGACGATCAGCCCCAGCATTTT. Residues: CASSPGGGDDQPQHF.

V and J are TRBV6-5 and TRBJ2-7; the match to TRBD2 covers 8 bases. This CDR3 is 14 amino acids long. CDR1 is MNHEY, CDR2 SVGAGI, per germline. V was pared by 5 bases and J by 0 bases, with 3 bases of the junction left unmatched. The CDR3 sequence: CASSIAGNSYEQYF. In DNA, the CDR3 is TGTGCCAGCAGTATAGCGGGAAACTCCTACGAGCAGTACTTC.

The rearrangement links TRBV30 to TRBJ1-1; D call uncertain. The CDR3 is 11 amino acids. V was clipped by 7 bases and J by 4 bases, with 10 bases between them. Germline V gene lookup returns CDR1 GTSNPN and CDR2 SVGIG (reference sequence). The CDR3, as DNA: TGTGCCTCTAAACCGGGCACTGAAGCTTTCTTT. Translated: CASKPGTEAFF.

V usage is TRBV15 and J usage is TRBJ1-5; no reliable D call. Trimming cost V 5 bases and J 0 bases, with 11 bases left between them. From germline, CDR1 is LNHNV and CDR2 YYDKDF (reference sequence). The CDR3 has 15 amino acids. CDR3 region: CATSAWANSNQPQHF. CDR3 coding DNA: TGTGCCACCAGCGCGTGGGCAAATAGCAATCAGCCCCAGCATTTT.

This chain connects TRBV28 to TRBJ2-4, with D perhaps matching TRBD1 (5 bases). V gave up 3 bases and J gave up 0 bases, with 15 bases separating them. This CDR3 spans 17 amino acids. CDR1 and CDR2 from the germline V gene are MDHEN and SYDVKM. The CDR3 nucleotides read TGTGCCAGCAGTTTCGTTCCTGGACAACTAGCCAAAAACATTCAGTACTTC. Translation: CASSFVPGQLAKNIQYF.

This chain uses TRBV19 with TRBJ2-7; 7 positions match TRBD1. Germline V CDR1 and CDR2: LNHDA, SQIVND (reference sequence). The CDR3 consists of 14 residues. V shed 1 base and J 4 bases; nucleotides not matched to a gene: 4. CDR3 loop: CASSIAQGRYEQYF. The CDR3 bases are TGTGCCAGTAGTATAGCACAGGGGCGGTACGAGCAGTACTTC. Based on the CDR3 plus reference TRBV19 and TRBJ2-7, the full variable domain is DGGITQSPKYLFRKEGQNVTLSCEQNLNHDAMYWYRQDPGQGLRLIYYSQIVNDFQKGDIAEGYSVSREKKESFPLTVTSAQKNPTAFYLCASSIAQGRYEQYFGPGTRLTVT.

The chain carries TRBV5-6 and TRBJ1-5, with a weak D call TRBD1 (6 bases). CDR1 is SGHDT and CDR2 is YYEEEE in the germline V gene. The CDR3 extends over 18 amino acids. V lost 3 bases and J lost 2, with 21 bases in between. CDR3 region: CASSSSRGGSPGNQPQHF. CDR3 sequence (DNA): TGTGCCAGCAGCTCGTCAAGGGGGGGCAGCCCAGGCAATCAGCCCCAGCATTTT.

This chain connects TRBV27 to TRBJ2-7; 11 nucleotides agree with TRBD1. V lost 11 bases to trimming and J lost 4 bases; unmatched junction nucleotides: 13. Germline V gene lookup returns CDR1 MNHEY and CDR2 SMNVEV (reference sequence). The CDR3 covers 15 residues. The DNA of the CDR3 is TGTGCCTCAAGTCCCGGGACAGGGGGTGGGTACGAGCAGTACTTC. This sequence encodes CASSPGTGGGYEQYF.

The rearrangement links TRBV19 to TRBJ2-7; D unclear. This CDR3 spans 13 amino acids. The ends were cut back, 3 bases at V and 0 bases at J, with 6 bases in the middle. Germline V gives CDR1 LNHDA, CDR2 SQIVND (reference sequence). CDR3 amino acids: CASSIGHSYEQYF. Written as DNA, the CDR3 is TGTGCCAGTAGTATTGGGCACTCCTACGAGCAGTACTTC. The entire variable domain, with the rest obtained from reference TRBV19 and TRBJ2-7, is as follows: DGGITQSPKYLFRKEGQNVTLSCEQNLNHDAMYWYRQDPGQGLRLIYYSQIVNDFQKGDIAEGYSVSREKKESFPLTVTSAQKNPTAFYLCASSIGHSYEQYFGPGTRLTVT.

The genes are TRBV6-5 and TRBJ2-7; 7 bases fit TRBD2. The CDR3 consists of 15 residues. V lost 7 bases and J lost 9; bases outside the gene matches: 18. Germline CDR1 MNHEY, CDR2 SVGAGI. The CDR3 loop is CASTQRGGTATRQYF. CDR3 in DNA: TGTGCCAGCACCCAACGGGGAGGGACCGCCACCCGGCAGTACTTC.

This chain joins TRBV18 and TRBJ1-2; 7 bases are shared with TRBD1. Trimming removed 3 bases from V and 6 bases from J; junction bases left unmatched: 13. The CDR3 contains 16 residues. Per germline, CDR1 KGHSH and CDR2 LQKENI. This CDR3 is CASSPKNLGTVHGYTF. In DNA, the CDR3 is TGTGCCAGCTCACCTAAGAACCTGGGGACAGTCCATGGCTACACCTTC.

The rearrangement links TRBV7-9 to TRBJ2-6, with 7 positions matching TRBD1. Germline loops: CDR1 SEHNR, CDR2 FQNEAQ (reference sequence). The CDR3 consists of 13 residues. V lost 10 bases to trimming and J lost 3 bases; unmatched junction nucleotides: 3. CDR3 amino acids: CATTGDGANVLTF. CDR3 bases: TGTGCCACAACAGGGGATGGGGCCAACGTCCTGACTTTC.

The chain couples TRBV9 to TRBJ2-7; D unresolved. The V gene's germline CDR1 is SGDLS and CDR2 YYNGEE. Trimming cost V 0 bases and J 3 bases, with 10 bases left between them. The CDR3 sequence is 14 residues long. The CDR3 protein is CASSVDSSLYEQYF. CDR3 DNA: TGTGCCAGCAGCGTAGATAGCAGCCTCTACGAGCAGTACTTC.

This chain joins TRBV5-5 and TRBJ1-2, with 7 bases matching TRBD1. This CDR3 is built from 17 residues. V gave up 0 bases and J gave up 2 bases; unmatched junction bases: 10. Germline V gene data show CDR1 as SGHKS and CDR2 as YYEKEE (reference sequence). In DNA, the CDR3 is TGTGCCAGCAGCTTGGCAGCGACAGGGAGAGCGAACTATGGCTACACCTTC. It codes for CASSLAATGRANYGYTF. Using reference TRBV5-5 and TRBJ1-2 for the parts outside the CDR3, the full variable domain is DAGVTQSPTHLIKTRGQQVTLRCSPISGHKSVSWYQQVLGQGPQFIFQYYEKEERGRGNFPDRFSARQFPNYSSELNVNALLLGDSALYLCASSLAATGRANYGYTFGSGTRLTVV.

V and J are TRBV29-1 and TRBJ2-3; 7 nucleotides agree with TRBD2. V was clipped by 4 bases and J by 0 bases; unmatched bases: 4. Germline V gene sequence: CDR1 SQVTM, CDR2 ANQGSEA. This CDR3 is 14 amino acids long. As DNA, the CDR3 is TGCAGCGTTGGGGCGGGAGTCAGCACAGATACGCAGTATTTT. It is translated as CSVGAGVSTDTQYF.

The chain links TRBV28 to TRBJ1-1, with D perhaps matching TRBD1 (6 bases). The CDR3 spans 13 residues. Germline V gives CDR1 MDHEN, CDR2 SYDVKM. V was pared by 6 bases and J by 10 bases, with 18 bases between. The CDR3 DNA reads TGTGCCAGCAGCTCCTCTGGGGGCCGCCGAGCTTTCTTT. It specifies CASSSSGGRRAFF. The complete variable domain, with remaining parts taken from reference TRBV28 and TRBJ1-1, reads DVKVTQSSRYLVKRTGEKVFLECVQDMDHENMFWYRQDPGLGLRLIYFSYDVKMKEKGDIPEGYSVSREKKERFSLILESASTNQTSMYLCASSSSGGRRAFFGQGTRLTVV.

The V call is TRBV19, the J call TRBJ1-2; a weak D match, TRBD1 (6 bases). The CDR3 is made up of 11 amino acids. CDR1 LNHDA and CDR2 SQIVND come from the germline V gene (reference sequence). The V gene lost 9 bases and the J gene lost 4 bases, with 9 bases spanning the gap. CDR3 in DNA: TGTGCCAGCCGGGACACCTATGGCTACACCTTC. Translation gives CASRDTYGYTF.

V is TRBV4-2 and J is TRBJ2-1; D gene ambiguous. The germline V and J ends were trimmed by 4 bases and 2 bases, with 15 bases remaining between them. The germline V gene has CDR1 LGHNA and CDR2 YNFKEQ. There are 16 residues in the CDR3. CDR3 nucleotides: TGTGCCAGCAGCCCAGATAGTGGGCAAGCCTACAATGAGCAGTTCTTC. Amino acids: CASSPDSGQAYNEQFF.

The chain couples TRBV25-1 to TRBJ2-6; no firm D call. V lost 1 base and J lost 3, with 4 bases in between. The CDR3 length is 14 residues. The germline CDR1 and CDR2 sequences are MGHDK and SYGVNS. CDR3 residues: CASSESGGANVLTF. The CDR3 coding sequence is TGTGCCAGCAGTGAATCCGGTGGGGCCAACGTCCTGACTTTC.

Only a few counts were recorded for this clone. The chain employs TRBV6-5 and TRBJ1-2; D is possibly TRBD1 (5 bases). V lost 6 bases and J 4 bases, leaving 6 bases between the germline ends. Germline V gene data show CDR1 as MNHEY and CDR2 as SVGAGI. The CDR3 runs 11 residues. The CDR3 nucleotides are TGTGCCAGCAGGACAGTCTATGGCTACACCTTC. Amino acid sequence: CASRTVYGYTF.

The chain couples TRBV5-8 to TRBJ2-1, with TRBD1 identical over 8 bases. This CDR3 contains 15 residues. V shed 4 bases, J shed 7 bases, and the junction held 10 bases outside the gene matches. Germline V gene lookup returns CDR1 SGHTS and CDR2 YDEGEE. For the CDR3, the DNA is TGTGCCAGCAGCATTAACCAGGGGGCTAAGAATGAGCAGTTCTTC. Protein sequence: CASSINQGAKNEQFF.

The chain combines TRBV27 with TRBJ2-7; TRBD2 matches 11 bases. J lost 2 bases, V lost 6 bases, and 12 bases had no gene match. The CDR3 has 17 amino acids. Germline CDR1 and CDR2: MNHEY and SMNVEV (reference sequence). Here the CDR3 DNA reads TGTGCCAGCAGCTCTACCGGGACTAGCGGATTTCCCTACGAGCAGTACTTC. Its translation: CASSSTGTSGFPYEQYF.

V gene TRBV7-6 combines with J gene TRBJ1-5, with D perhaps matching TRBD1 (5 bases). CDR1 is SGHVS and CDR2 is FNYEAQ in the germline V gene. The length of the CDR3 is 15 residues. Trimming removed 5 bases from V and 0 bases from J, with 11 bases in between. CDR3 region: CASSPGGSSNQPQHF. Here the CDR3 DNA reads TGTGCCAGCAGCCCGGGGGGGAGTAGCAATCAGCCCCAGCATTTT.

The chain has TRBV7-2 and TRBJ2-7, with TRBD2 matching 14 bases. This CDR3 spans 16 amino acids. Germline V gene lookup returns CDR1 SGHTA and CDR2 FQGNSA. V shed 1 base and J 4 bases; nucleotides not matched to a gene: 3. CDR3 nucleotides: TGTGCCAGCAGCTTAGGACTAGCGGGAGGGCAGTACGAGCAGTACTTC. Its protein is CASSLGLAGGQYEQYF.

The rearrangement links TRBV6-1 to TRBJ2-5, with unresolved D. Germline V gene lookup returns CDR1 MNHNS and CDR2 SASEGT. Between the trimmed V and J ends, which lost 4 bases and 7 bases, there was a span of 7 bases. The CDR3 runs 11 residues. Here the CDR3 reads CASSAPGTQYF. The CDR3 DNA follows: TGTGCCAGCAGTGCACCGGGGACCCAGTACTTC.